One sample yielded the 11 T cell receptor beta chains listed below, sequenced in a study of CD8+ T cells in alopecia areata. As for treatment: oral pan-JAK inhibitor, 5-10 mg twice daily. Sequencing templates came from extracted RNA that was reverse transcribed into cDNA. TCRdb's table, derived via immunoSEQ multiplex PCR, lists solely in-frame clones and lacks some. The sample has over 100,000 clones; roughly 50% are singletons. Sequences were derived from CD8+ T cells sorted from blood, sampled at week 24, from a patient treated with tofacitinib. These receptors all stem from a human donor with alopecia areata.

The chain couples TRBV30 to TRBJ1-4, with TRBD1 identical over 8 bases. CDR1 is GTSNPN and CDR2 is SVGIG in the germline V gene (reference sequence). CDR3 size: 14 residues. Trimming cost V 4 bases and J 8 bases; bases outside gene matches: 9. CDR3 sequence reads: CAWTPGTGGEKLFF. The DNA of the CDR3 is TGTGCCTGGACCCCCGGGACAGGAGGGGAAAAACTGTTTTTT.

The V call is TRBV6-5, the J call TRBJ2-2, with D perhaps matching TRBD2 (6 bases). From germline, CDR1 is MNHEY and CDR2 SVGAGI. V lost 4 bases, J lost 4 bases, and 10 bases lay in between. The CDR3 has 14 residues. The chain's CDR3 is CASSLGGGTGELFF. The CDR3 nucleotides read TGTGCCAGCAGTTTGGGGGGAGGCACCGGGGAGCTGTTTTTT.

This clone has only a few counts. The rearrangement links TRBV27 to TRBJ1-2; D gene ambiguous. Germline V CDR1 and CDR2: MNHEY, SMNVEV (reference sequence). V lost 3 bases and J lost 4, with 9 bases in between. This CDR3 contains 13 residues. The chain's CDR3 is CASSFGSSYGYTF. The CDR3, as DNA: TGTGCCAGCAGTTTTGGTTCCTCCTATGGCTACACCTTC.

This clone was recorded a few times. The chain carries TRBV7-9 and TRBJ1-1; TRBD1 might be the D (6 bases). The CDR3 runs 14 residues. The germline CDR1 and CDR2 sequences are SEHNR and FQNEAQ (reference sequence). Trimming shortened V by 1 base and J by 5 bases, and 11 bases separated the two germline ends. The DNA for the CDR3 is TGTGCCAGCAGCTTAGTCCTTCAGGGGACTGAAGCTTTCTTT. This sequence encodes CASSLVLQGTEAFF. The full variable domain, with the rest looked up from reference TRBV7-9 and TRBJ1-1, is DTGVSQNPRHKITKRGQNVTFRCDPISEHNRLYWYRQTLGQGPEFLTYFQNEAQLEKSRLLSDRFSAERPKGSFSTLEIQRTEQGDSAMYLCASSLVLQGTEAFFGQGTRLTVV.

The chain has TRBV7-8 and TRBJ2-7; D call uncertain. Trimming pared 1 base from V and 1 base from J, leaving 11 bases between. Germline CDR1 and CDR2: SGHVS and FQNEAQ. CDR3 size: 15 residues. The CDR3 is CASSLVLDVSYEQYF. In DNA, the CDR3 is TGTGCCAGCAGCTTAGTGCTCGATGTATCCTACGAGCAGTACTTC.

V gene TRBV5-4 combines with J gene TRBJ2-3; the match to TRBD2 covers 10 bases. The CDR3 is 16 residues long. The trim removed 9 bases at V and 1 base at J, leaving 11 bases unmatched. Looked up from germline, CDR1 is SGHNT and CDR2 is YYREEE (reference sequence). The CDR3, as DNA: TGTGCCATGGGGGTTGGACTAGCGGCCCGCACAGATACGCAGTATTTT. Its protein is CAMGVGLAARTDTQYF.

This clone was picked up a small number of times. The J gene is TRBJ2-3, the V gene TRBV18; no clear D. The CDR3 has 13 residues. Trimming shortened V by 0 bases and J by 3 bases, and 4 bases separated the two germline ends. Germline CDR1 reads KGHSH; CDR2 reads LQKENI. Written as DNA, the CDR3 is TGTGCCAGCTCACCACCGGGGACAGATACGCAGTATTTT. Protein sequence: CASSPPGTDTQYF.

The V gene is TRBV29-1, the J gene TRBJ2-3; TRBD2 matches at 8 bases. Germline CDR1 reads SQVTM; CDR2 reads ANQGSEA. This CDR3 is 14 amino acids long. The ends lost 7 bases at V and 1 base at J; junction bases unmatched: 7. The CDR3 sequence: CSATGRGGTDTQYF. For the CDR3, the DNA is TGCAGCGCGACCGGGAGGGGGGGCACAGATACGCAGTATTTT.

This chain connects TRBV29-1 to TRBJ1-2, with 9 bases that match TRBD1. This CDR3 has 12 residues. V lost 4 bases, J lost 6 bases, and 3 bases stayed unmatched. Germline CDR1 SQVTM, CDR2 ANQGSEA. CDR3 DNA sequence: TGCAGCGTTGCGACAGGGGGGAATGGCTACACCTTC. Amino acid sequence: CSVATGGNGYTF.

The DNA of the CDR3 is TGCGCCAGCAGCGGGGGACTAGCGGGGGCCGTGGAGACCCAGTACTTC. Translated: CASSGGLAGAVETQYF. The chain combines TRBV5-1 with TRBJ2-5; TRBD2 matches at 14 bases. Germline V gene data show CDR1 as SGHRS and CDR2 as YFSETQ. V lost 4 bases to trimming and J lost 5 bases; unmatched junction nucleotides: 7. This CDR3 has 16 amino acids.

This chain links TRBV13 with TRBJ2-7; D is ambiguous. The CDR3 extends over 14 amino acids. V lost 0 bases, J lost 1 base, and 7 bases lay in between. CDR1 is PRHDT and CDR2 is FYEKMQ in the germline V gene (reference sequence). DNA of the CDR3: TGTGCCAGCAGCTTAGGTGACGGGTCCTACGAGCAGTACTTC. It encodes CASSLGDGSYEQYF.